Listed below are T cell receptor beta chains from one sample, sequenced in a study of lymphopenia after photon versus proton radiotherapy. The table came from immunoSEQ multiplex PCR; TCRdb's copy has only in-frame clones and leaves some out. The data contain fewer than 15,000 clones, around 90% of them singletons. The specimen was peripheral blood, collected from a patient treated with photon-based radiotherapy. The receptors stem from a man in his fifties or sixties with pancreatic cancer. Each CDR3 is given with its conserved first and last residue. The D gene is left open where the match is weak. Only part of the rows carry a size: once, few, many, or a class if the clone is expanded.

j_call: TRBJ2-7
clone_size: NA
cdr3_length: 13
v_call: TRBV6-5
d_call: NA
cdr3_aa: CASSYPGRYEQYF
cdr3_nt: TGTGCCAGCAGTTACCCAGGGAGGTACGAGCAGTACTTC

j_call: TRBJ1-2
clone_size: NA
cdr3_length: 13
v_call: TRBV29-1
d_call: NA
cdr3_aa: CSVPGPVDYGYTF
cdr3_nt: TGCAGCGTTCCGGGCCCGGTGGACTATGGCTACACCTTC

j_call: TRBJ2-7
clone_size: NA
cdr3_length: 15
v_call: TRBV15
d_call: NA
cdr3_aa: CATSREATPLYEQYF
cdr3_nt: TGTGCCACCAGCAGAGAGGCGACACCTCTCTACGAGCAGTACTTC

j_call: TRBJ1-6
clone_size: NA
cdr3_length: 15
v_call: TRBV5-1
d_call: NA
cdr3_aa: CASRNGRAGDGPLHF
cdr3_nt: TGCGCCAGCAGGAACGGAAGGGCAGGGGACGGACCCCTCCACTTT

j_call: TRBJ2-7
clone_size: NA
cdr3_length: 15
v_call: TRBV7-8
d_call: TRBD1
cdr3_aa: CASSTGTGGSYEQYF
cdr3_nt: TGTGCCAGCAGCACCGGGACAGGAGGGTCCTACGAGCAGTACTTC

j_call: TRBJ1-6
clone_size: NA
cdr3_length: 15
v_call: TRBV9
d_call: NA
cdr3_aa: CASSVTIGAESPLHF
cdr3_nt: TGTGCCAGCAGCGTGACGATAGGGGCTGAGTCACCCCTCCACTTT

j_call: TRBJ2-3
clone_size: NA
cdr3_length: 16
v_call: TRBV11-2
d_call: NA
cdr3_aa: CASSPTPQRSTDTQYF
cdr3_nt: TGTGCCAGCAGCCCTACCCCGCAGCGGAGCACAGATACGCAGTATTTT

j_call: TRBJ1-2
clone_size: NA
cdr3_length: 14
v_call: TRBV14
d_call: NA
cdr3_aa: CASSQGQAGYGYTF
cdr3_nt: TGTGCCAGCAGCCAAGGTCAGGCGGGCTATGGCTACACCTTC

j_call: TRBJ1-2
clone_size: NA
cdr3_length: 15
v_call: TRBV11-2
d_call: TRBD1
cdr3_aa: CASSPGQLSIYGYTF
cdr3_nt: TGTGCCAGCAGCCCGGGACAGCTTAGTATCTATGGCTACACCTTC

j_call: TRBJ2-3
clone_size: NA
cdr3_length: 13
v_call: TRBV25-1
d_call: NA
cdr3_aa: CASSLSGLVGQYF
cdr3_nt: TGTGCCAGCAGTCTCTCGGGGCTCGTGGGGCAGTATTTT

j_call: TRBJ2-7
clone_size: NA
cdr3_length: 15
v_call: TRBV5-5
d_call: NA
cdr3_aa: CASSGSLIPLDEQYF
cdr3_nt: TGTGCCAGCAGCGGGTCTCTGATCCCCCTCGACGAGCAGTACTTC

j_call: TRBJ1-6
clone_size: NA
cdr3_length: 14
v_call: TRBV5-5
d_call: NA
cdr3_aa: CASSFGRVVSPLHF
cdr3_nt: TGTGCCAGCAGCTTCGGACGGGTTGTTTCACCCCTCCACTTT

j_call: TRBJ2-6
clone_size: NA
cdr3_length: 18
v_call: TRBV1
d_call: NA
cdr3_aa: CTSRLGCLCTSRANVLTF
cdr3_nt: TGCACCAGCAGACTGGGGTGTTTGTGTACAAGTCGGGCCAACGTCCTGACTTTC

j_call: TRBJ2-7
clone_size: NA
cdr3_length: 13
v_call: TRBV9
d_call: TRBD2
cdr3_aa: CASSLGGKYEQYF
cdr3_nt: TGTGCCAGCAGCCTCGGGGGGAAGTACGAGCAGTACTTC

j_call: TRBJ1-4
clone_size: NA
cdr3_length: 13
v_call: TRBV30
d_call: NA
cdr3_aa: CAWSRDSNEKLFF
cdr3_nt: TGTGCCTGGAGTAGGGACTCCAATGAAAAACTGTTTTTT

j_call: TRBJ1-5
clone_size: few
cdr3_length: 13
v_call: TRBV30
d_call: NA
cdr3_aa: CAWSPRGTQPQHF
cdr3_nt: TGTGCCTGGAGTCCTAGAGGGACTCAGCCCCAGCATTTT

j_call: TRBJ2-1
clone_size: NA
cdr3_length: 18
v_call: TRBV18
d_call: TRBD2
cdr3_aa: CASSPPGLAGGTYNEQFF
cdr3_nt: TGTGCCAGCTCACCACCGGGACTAGCGGGGGGCACCTACAATGAGCAGTTCTTC

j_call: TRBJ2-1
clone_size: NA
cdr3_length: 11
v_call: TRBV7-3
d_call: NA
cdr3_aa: CASGLGNEQFF
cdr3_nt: TGTGCCAGCGGCCTAGGGAATGAGCAGTTCTTC

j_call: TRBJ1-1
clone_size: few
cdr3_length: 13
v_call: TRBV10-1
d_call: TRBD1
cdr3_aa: CASSDRGRTEAFF
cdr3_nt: TGCGCCAGCAGCGACAGGGGGCGGACTGAAGCTTTCTTT

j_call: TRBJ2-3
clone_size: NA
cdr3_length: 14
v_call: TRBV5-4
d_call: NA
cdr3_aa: CASSPRPRADTQYF
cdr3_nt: TGTGCCAGCAGCCCTAGACCTCGGGCAGATACGCAGTATTTT

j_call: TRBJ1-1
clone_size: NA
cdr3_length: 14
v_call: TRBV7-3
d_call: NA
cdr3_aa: CASSFGGPNTEAFF
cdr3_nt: TGTGCCAGCAGCTTTGGGGGGCCGAACACTGAAGCTTTCTTT

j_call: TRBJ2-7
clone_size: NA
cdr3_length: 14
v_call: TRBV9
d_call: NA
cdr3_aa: CASSATGNSYEQYF
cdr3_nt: TGTGCCAGCAGCGCTACAGGGAACTCCTACGAGCAGTACTTC

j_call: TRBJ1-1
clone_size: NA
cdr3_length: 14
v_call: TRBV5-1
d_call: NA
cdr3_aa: CASSSSGVSTEAFF
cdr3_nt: TGCGCCAGCAGTTCTTCAGGGGTTTCCACTGAAGCTTTCTTT

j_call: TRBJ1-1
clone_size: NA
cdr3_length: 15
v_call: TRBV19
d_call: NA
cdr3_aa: CASIRAATVNTEAFF
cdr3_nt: TGTGCCAGTATAAGGGCGGCCACGGTGAACACTGAAGCTTTCTTT

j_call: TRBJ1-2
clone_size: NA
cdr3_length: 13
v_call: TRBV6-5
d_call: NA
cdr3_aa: CASSYASTWGYTF
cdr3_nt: TGTGCCAGCAGTTACGCGAGTACATGGGGCTACACCTTC

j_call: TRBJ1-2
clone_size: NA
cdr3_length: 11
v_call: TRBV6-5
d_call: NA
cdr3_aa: CAITGRAGYTF
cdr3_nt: TGTGCCATAACAGGGAGGGCAGGCTACACCTTC